These 22 T cell receptor beta chains were all obtained from the same sample, sequenced in a study of T cell responses to AZD1222 COVID-19 vaccine. The repertoire was sequenced with immunoSEQ multiplex PCR; TCRdb's copy has only in-frame clones and lacks some. The top ten clones hold over 1.5% of a sample with approximately 170,000 clones, around 90% of them seen once. The specimen was peripheral blood, collected on day 0 of AZD1222 vaccination. These receptors were obtained from an adult in good health.

The J gene is TRBJ1-2, the V gene TRBV5-5; a possible D gene is TRBD1 (6 bases). Germline assignment: CDR1 SGHKS and CDR2 YYEKEE (reference sequence). The V and J ends lost 0 bases and 7 bases respectively, with 16 bases between them. The CDR3 covers 15 residues. DNA for the CDR3: TGTGCCAGCAGCTTGGAAGTGACAGGCTGGGGTGGCTACACCTTC. Translating gives CASSLEVTGWGGYTF. The full variable domain, in which reference TRBV5-5 and TRBJ1-2 provide the parts outside the CDR3, is DAGVTQSPTHLIKTRGQQVTLRCSPISGHKSVSWYQQVLGQGPQFIFQYYEKEERGRGNFPDRFSARQFPNYSSELNVNALLLGDSALYLCASSLEVTGWGGYTFGSGTRLTVV.

The rearrangement uses TRBV7-9 and TRBJ1-1; D gene uncertain. Germline V gene lookup returns CDR1 SEHNR and CDR2 FQNEAQ (reference sequence). This CDR3 has 13 amino acids. V shed 4 bases and J shed 6 bases, with 12 bases lying between them. The CDR3 region has the DNA TGTGCCAGCAGCTCGCCGGGGAGGGCTGAAGCTTTCTTT. This sequence encodes CASSSPGRAEAFF. The full variable domain, its missing parts supplied by reference TRBV7-9 and TRBJ1-1, is DTGVSQNPRHKITKRGQNVTFRCDPISEHNRLYWYRQTLGQGPEFLTYFQNEAQLEKSRLLSDRFSAERPKGSFSTLEIQRTEQGDSAMYLCASSSPGRAEAFFGQGTRLTVV.

The DNA of the CDR3 is TGTGCCAGCAGTTTCAGGGGGGATGGCTACACCTTC. Translating it yields CASSFRGDGYTF. The chain couples TRBV27 to TRBJ1-2; 7 nucleotides match TRBD1. V lost 3 bases and J lost 6; bases outside the gene matches: 1. Per the germline V gene, CDR1 is MNHEY and CDR2 is SMNVEV (reference sequence). CDR3 length: 12 residues.

The chain employs TRBV30 and TRBJ2-1, with D unresolved. This CDR3 is 13 amino acids long. V was cut by 3 bases and J by 0 bases, with 6 bases left in between. Germline V gene sequence: CDR1 GTSNPN, CDR2 SVGIG (reference sequence). CDR3 coding DNA: TGTGCCTGGAGCGGGTCCTCCTACAATGAGCAGTTCTTC. Translation: CAWSGSSYNEQFF.

The chain combines TRBV6-6 with TRBJ1-1; the D is unclear. The germline CDR1 and CDR2 sequences are MNHNY and SVGAGI (reference sequence). Trimming removed 0 bases from V and 0 bases from J, with 11 bases in between. The CDR3 length is 16 residues. The CDR3, as DNA: TGTGCCAGCAGTTACTCGGCCGCCGTTATGAACACTGAAGCTTTCTTT. Translating gives CASSYSAAVMNTEAFF.

The chain recombines TRBV5-1 with TRBJ1-2; no reliable D call. Looked up from germline, CDR1 is SGHRS and CDR2 is YFSETQ. This CDR3 is 13 amino acids long. The V end lost 4 bases, the J end lost 4 bases, and 11 bases lay between the germline ends. CDR3 DNA: TGCGCCAGCAGCCCGGTTCCTTTCTATGGCTACACCTTC. This gives the protein CASSPVPFYGYTF.

This chain uses TRBV12-3 or TRBV12-4 with TRBJ2-7, with D unresolved. Deletions cut 3 bases from V and 0 bases from J, with 6 bases between. The CDR3 runs to 13 residues. CDR3 sequence: CASSLGFSYEQYF. The CDR3 nucleotides are TGTGCCAGCAGTTTGGGATTCTCCTACGAGCAGTACTTC.

J is TRBJ1-2 and V is TRBV6-2 or TRBV6-3; 8 bases are shared with TRBD1. Per the germline V gene, CDR1 is MNHEY and CDR2 is SVGEGT. This CDR3 has 13 amino acids. The ends lost 4 bases at V and 7 bases at J; junction bases unmatched: 5. The CDR3 bases are TGTGCCAGCAGTTGGACAGGGCGTGGTGGCTACACCTTC. Its translation is CASSWTGRGGYTF.

The chain recombines TRBV11-3 with TRBJ2-3; 8 nucleotides match TRBD1. With 4 bases clipped from V and 0 bases from J, the junction kept 6 bases outside the gene matches. CDR3 length: 16 residues. The germline gives CDR1 SGHNT, CDR2 YENEEA. CDR3 loop: CASSWGTGESTDTQYF. The CDR3 DNA follows: TGTGCCAGCAGCTGGGGGACAGGAGAGAGCACAGATACGCAGTATTTT.

This chain connects TRBV18 to TRBJ1-2; 9 bases are shared with TRBD1. The germline V gene encodes CDR1 KGHSH and CDR2 LQKENI. The CDR3 sequence is 15 residues long. V lost 6 bases and J lost 4; bases outside the gene matches: 9. CDR3 loop: CASSHERTGAYGYTF. CDR3 bases: TGTGCCAGCTCGCACGAGCGGACAGGGGCCTATGGCTACACCTTC.

The J gene is TRBJ2-1, the V gene TRBV3-1 (or the pseudogene TRBV3-2); 8 bases align to TRBD2. CDR1 and CDR2 from the germline V gene are LGHDT and YNNKEL (reference sequence). This CDR3 contains 17 residues. Germline trimming cut 1 base from V and 7 bases from J; bases unmatched to any gene: 12. CDR3 nucleotide sequence: TGTGCCAGCAGCCAAGGGCGGCCGCGGGGGGCCAGGAATGAGCAGTTCTTC. Amino acids: CASSQGRPRGARNEQFF.

CDR3 loop: CACSPLGSYNSPLHF. CDR3 DNA: TGTGCCTGCAGCCCTCTTGGCTCCTATAATTCACCCCTCCACTTT. The chain employs TRBV30 and TRBJ1-6; D unresolved. CDR1 and CDR2 from the germline V gene are GTSNPN and SVGIG (reference sequence). The CDR3 length is 15 residues. V was trimmed by 6 bases and J by 0 bases, leaving 12 bases between them.

The chain is built from TRBV7-6 and TRBJ2-5; 8 bases align to TRBD1. CDR1 is SGHVS and CDR2 is FNYEAQ in the germline V gene. The CDR3 totals 15 residues. J gave up 3 bases and V 1 base, and 4 bases lay outside the gene matches. CDR3 DNA sequence: TGTGCCAGCAGCTTAGACAGGGGGAGAGAAGAGACCCAGTACTTC. Protein: CASSLDRGREETQYF.

The gene calls are TRBV27 and TRBJ1-2; D might be TRBD1 (5 bases). Germline V CDR1 and CDR2: MNHEY, SMNVEV (reference sequence). V was shortened by 1 base and J by 0 bases, with 12 bases between the two germline ends. CDR3 length: 16 residues. The CDR3 region is CASSLLGPHANYGYTF. CDR3 nucleotides: TGTGCCAGCAGTTTATTGGGACCACACGCTAACTATGGCTACACCTTC.

This clone was found once. This rearrangement joins TRBV9 to TRBJ2-7, with TRBD1 as a possible D gene (6 bases). Between the trimmed V and J ends, which lost 0 bases and 2 bases, there was a span of 15 bases. The length of the CDR3 is 16 residues. Per germline, CDR1 SGDLS and CDR2 YYNGEE. CDR3 coding DNA: TGTGCCAGCAGCGTAGAGTTCGGGACACAGACCTACGAGCAGTACTTC. As protein: CASSVEFGTQTYEQYF.

This sequence joins TRBV6-5 and TRBJ1-1; 8 bases map to TRBD1. Per the germline V gene, CDR1 is MNHEY and CDR2 is SVGAGI. The CDR3 covers 16 residues. The V gene end was trimmed by 1 base and the J gene end by 1 base; junction bases not matched to a gene: 5. The CDR3 bases are TGTGCCAGCAGTTACTATCAAGGACAGGGGAACACTGAAGCTTTCTTT. Translating gives CASSYYQGQGNTEAFF.

The V call is TRBV3-1 (or the pseudogene TRBV3-2), the J call TRBJ1-4, with unresolved D. Germline CDR1 reads LGHDT; CDR2 reads YNNKEL (reference sequence). CDR3 size: 16 residues. V was pared by 0 bases and J by 8 bases, with 16 bases between. This CDR3 is CASSQEEWLGLEKLFF. In DNA, the CDR3 is TGTGCCAGCAGCCAAGAGGAGTGGCTAGGTCTCGAAAAACTGTTTTTT.

V is TRBV29-1 and J is TRBJ1-3; weak D call: TRBD1 (6 bases). Germline CDR1 reads SQVTM; CDR2 reads ANQGSEA. V gave up 6 bases and J gave up 0 bases, with 12 bases separating them. This CDR3 contains 14 residues. The CDR3 DNA reads TGCAGCGTGAAACAGGGTAACTCTGGAAACACCATATATTTT. Amino acids: CSVKQGNSGNTIYF.

This chain joins TRBV18 and TRBJ2-7; 7 bases agree with TRBD2. This CDR3 has 19 amino acids. Germline V gene sequence: CDR1 KGHSH, CDR2 LQKENI. V trimming: 0 bases; J trimming: 3 bases; junction bases outside the gene matches: 17. This chain's CDR3 is CASSPPPGFSSGGLYEQYF. The CDR3 DNA reads as TGTGCCAGCTCACCACCACCGGGATTTTCCTCGGGAGGACTCTACGAGCAGTACTTC.

This chain links TRBV2 with TRBJ1-6; D perhaps matches TRBD1 (6 bases). V was shortened by 7 bases and J by 0 bases, with 16 bases between the two germline ends. This CDR3 has 17 residues. CDR1 SNHLY and CDR2 FYNNEI come from the germline V gene. The CDR3 sequence: CASIGTGPSSYNSPLHF. The DNA of the CDR3 is TGTGCCAGCATAGGTACAGGGCCGAGCTCCTATAATTCACCCCTCCACTTT.

This clone was seen more than once but under ten times. The chain combines TRBV19 with TRBJ2-1; D gene unclear. Trimming cost V 1 base and J 2 bases, with 6 bases left between them. Germline assignment: CDR1 LNHDA and CDR2 SQIVND (reference sequence). The CDR3 has 14 amino acids. The CDR3 DNA reads TGTGCCAGTAGTATAGGCGGACCCTACAATGAGCAGTTCTTC. Residues: CASSIGGPYNEQFF. The full variable domain, its missing parts supplied by reference TRBV19 and TRBJ2-1, is DGGITQSPKYLFRKEGQNVTLSCEQNLNHDAMYWYRQDPGQGLRLIYYSQIVNDFQKGDIAEGYSVSREKKESFPLTVTSAQKNPTAFYLCASSIGGPYNEQFFGPGTRLTVL.

The chain carries TRBV30 and TRBJ1-6, with a weak D call TRBD1 (6 bases). V was trimmed by 0 bases and J by 4 bases, leaving 13 bases between them. Germline V gene lookup returns CDR1 GTSNPN and CDR2 SVGIG (reference sequence). The CDR3 runs 16 residues. CDR3 amino acids: CAWSVLQGQYNSPLHF. DNA for the CDR3: TGTGCCTGGAGTGTACTCCAGGGGCAATATAATTCACCCCTCCACTTT.